Included here is one TCR beta chain sequence, with context. These data belong to a study of blood T cell repertoires in COVID-19. Study at large: Researchers got acute and convalescent COVID-19 samples from the United States, Italy and Spain. T cells, B-cell-depleted T cells, or PBMCs provided the cDNA or gDNA that served as material.

Per the authors' pipeline: Researchers report that nucleated cell counts were estimated from reference gene primer amplification. Method: immunoSEQ multiplex PCR; TCRdb's copy keeps in-frame clones and lacks some. The V and J calls and the clone size are those of that table, but D and trimming were determined from the DNA. The data show a few hundred thousand clones, with around four fifths seen just once and roughly 4.6% held by the top ten. Trimming removed 4 bases at V and 3 bases at J, with 15 bases between. Germline V gene data show CDR1 as SEHNR and CDR2 as FQNEAQ (reference sequence). The CDR3 contains 15 residues.

V gene TRBV7-9 combines with J gene TRBJ1-1; perhaps TRBD1 as D (5 bases). The sequence derives from a woman aged 55-70 years who had recovered from COVID-19. The sample taken for sequencing was peripheral blood. CDR3 in amino acids: CASSWGQGLYTEAFF. CDR3 nucleotides: TGTGCCAGCAGCTGGGGCCAGGGTTTATACACTGAAGCTTTCTTT.